This T cell receptor (beta chain) originates from a study of cytomegalovirus exposure and HLA in healthy donors. Overall study results and limits: Analyzed later, most CMV-associated TCR beta chains appeared HLA-restricted. Across all donors, roughly uniform sequencing depth was an assumption of the presence/absence analyses. CMV serostatus was the sole immune exposure information available. The likely origin of a cluster of highly shared sequence variants was a sequencing artifact.

A multiplex PCR was run with 60 Vbeta primers and 13 Jbeta primers. Sequenced by immunoSEQ multiplex PCR; TCRdb stores in-frame clones only, minus some. Its table lists roughly 120,000 clones. Per the germline V gene, CDR1 is SGDLS and CDR2 is YYNGEE. The junction had 10 bases not matched to a gene; V was cut back by 0 bases and J by 9 bases. This CDR3 has 16 amino acids. In the case of this clone: Antigen: not known.

The sequence derives from a man aged 25-45 years in good health and CMV-seronegative. The source material was PBMCs. V usage is TRBV9 and J usage is TRBJ2-1; 9 positions agree with TRBD2. The CDR3 nucleotides read TGTGCCAGCAGCGTAGGGGCGGGGGGGCCAACTCGTGAGCAGTTCTTC. Protein sequence: CASSVGAGGPTREQFF.